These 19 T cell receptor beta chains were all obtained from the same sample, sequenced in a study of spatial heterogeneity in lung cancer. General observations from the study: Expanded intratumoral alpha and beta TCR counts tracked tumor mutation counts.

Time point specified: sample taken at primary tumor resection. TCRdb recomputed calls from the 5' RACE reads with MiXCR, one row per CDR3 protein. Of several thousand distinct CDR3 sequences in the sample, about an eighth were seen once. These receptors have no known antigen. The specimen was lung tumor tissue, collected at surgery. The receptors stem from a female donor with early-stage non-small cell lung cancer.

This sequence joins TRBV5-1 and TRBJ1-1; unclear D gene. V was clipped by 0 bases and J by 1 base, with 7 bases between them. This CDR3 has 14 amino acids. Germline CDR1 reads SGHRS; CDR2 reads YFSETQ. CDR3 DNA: TGCGCCAGCAGCTTGGAACCTGGGAACACTGAAGCTTTCTTT. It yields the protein CASSLEPGNTEAFF.

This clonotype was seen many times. Here the CDR3 reads CASSPAPGQNYEQYF. The CDR3 bases are TGCGCCAGCAGCCCCGCCCCGGGACAAAATTACGAGCAGTACTTC. J is TRBJ2-7 and V is TRBV5-1, with a tentative D call TRBD1 (6 bases). Trimming left V 4 bases short and J 4 bases short, with 18 bases between. Germline CDR1 is SGHRS and CDR2 is YFSETQ. This CDR3 has 15 residues.

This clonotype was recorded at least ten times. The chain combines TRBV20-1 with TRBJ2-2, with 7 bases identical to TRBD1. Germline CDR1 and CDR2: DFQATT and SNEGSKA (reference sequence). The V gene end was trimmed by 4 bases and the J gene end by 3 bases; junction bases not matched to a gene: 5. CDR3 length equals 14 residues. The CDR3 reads CSAKSGTDTGELFF. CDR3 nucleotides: TGCAGTGCTAAGTCCGGGACAGACACCGGGGAGCTGTTTTTT.

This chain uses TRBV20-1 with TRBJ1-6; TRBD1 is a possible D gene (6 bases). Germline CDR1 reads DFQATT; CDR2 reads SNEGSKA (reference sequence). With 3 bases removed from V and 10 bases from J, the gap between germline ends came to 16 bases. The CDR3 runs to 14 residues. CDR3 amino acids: CSASNRDPGSPLHF. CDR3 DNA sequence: TGCAGTGCTAGCAACAGGGACCCGGGGTCACCCCTCCACTTT.

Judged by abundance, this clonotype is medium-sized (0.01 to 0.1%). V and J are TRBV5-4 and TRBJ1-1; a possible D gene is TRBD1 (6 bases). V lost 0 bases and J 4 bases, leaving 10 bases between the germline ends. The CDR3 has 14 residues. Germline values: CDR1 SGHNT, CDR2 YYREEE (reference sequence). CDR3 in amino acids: CASSLEIGGTEAFF. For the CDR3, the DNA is TGTGCCAGCAGCTTGGAAATAGGGGGCACTGAAGCTTTCTTT. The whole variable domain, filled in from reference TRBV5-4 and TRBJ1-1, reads ETGVTQSPTHLIKTRGQQVTLRCSSQSGHNTVSWYQQALGQGPQFIFQYYREEENGRGNFPPRFSGLQFPNYSSELNVNALELDDSALYLCASSLEIGGTEAFFGQGTRLTVV.

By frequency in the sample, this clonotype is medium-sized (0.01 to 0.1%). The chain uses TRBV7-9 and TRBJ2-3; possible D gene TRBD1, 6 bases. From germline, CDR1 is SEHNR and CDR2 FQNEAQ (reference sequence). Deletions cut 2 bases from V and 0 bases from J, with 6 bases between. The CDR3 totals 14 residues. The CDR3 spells CASSLTGSTDTQYF. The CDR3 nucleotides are TGTGCCAGCAGCTTAACAGGGAGCACAGATACGCAGTATTTT.

CDR3 in DNA: TGTGCCAGCAGCCCGGACCATAACTATGGCTACACCTTC. Translation: CASSPDHNYGYTF. This chain uses TRBV11-2 with TRBJ1-2; D is uncertain. Germline V lookup: CDR1 SGHAT, CDR2 FQNNGV. Trimming removed 5 bases from V and 1 base from J, with 8 bases in between. CDR3 length: 13 residues.

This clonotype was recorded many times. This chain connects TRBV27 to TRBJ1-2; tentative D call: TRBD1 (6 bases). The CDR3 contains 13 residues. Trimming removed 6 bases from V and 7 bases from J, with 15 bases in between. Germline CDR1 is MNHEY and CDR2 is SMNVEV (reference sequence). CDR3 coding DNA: TGTGCCAGCAGAGGGGGTGACAGGTTTGGCTACACCTTC. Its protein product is CASRGGDRFGYTF.

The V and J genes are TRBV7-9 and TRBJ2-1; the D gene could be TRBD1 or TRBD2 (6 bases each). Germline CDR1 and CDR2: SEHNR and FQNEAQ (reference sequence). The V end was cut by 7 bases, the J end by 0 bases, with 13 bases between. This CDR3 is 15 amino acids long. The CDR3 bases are TGTGCCAGCATGGCGTCGGGGGCCTCCTACAATGAGCAGTTCTTC. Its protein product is CASMASGASYNEQFF.

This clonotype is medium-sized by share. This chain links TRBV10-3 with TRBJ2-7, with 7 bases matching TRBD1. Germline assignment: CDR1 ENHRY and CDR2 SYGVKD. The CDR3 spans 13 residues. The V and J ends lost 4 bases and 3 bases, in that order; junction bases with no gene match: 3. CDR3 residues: CAISADRVYEQYF. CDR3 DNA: TGTGCCATCAGTGCAGACAGGGTCTACGAGCAGTACTTC.

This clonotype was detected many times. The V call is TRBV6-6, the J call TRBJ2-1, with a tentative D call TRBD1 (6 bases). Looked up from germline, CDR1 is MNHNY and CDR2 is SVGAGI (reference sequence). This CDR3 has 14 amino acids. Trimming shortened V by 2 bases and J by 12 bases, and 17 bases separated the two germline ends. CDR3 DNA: TGTGCCAGCAGTTACACAGGACTCTCCAGGGGGCAGTTCTTC. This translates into CASSYTGLSRGQFF.

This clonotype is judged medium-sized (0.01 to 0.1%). The CDR3 spells CASRSGTGYEQYF. The CDR3 nucleotides read TGTGCCAGCAGATCAGGGACTGGCTACGAGCAGTACTTC. The rearrangement uses TRBV2 and TRBJ2-7; weak D call: TRBD2 (6 bases). The CDR3 is 13 residues long. Trimming pared 6 bases from V and 3 bases from J, leaving 12 bases between. Germline V lookup: CDR1 SNHLY, CDR2 FYNNEI.

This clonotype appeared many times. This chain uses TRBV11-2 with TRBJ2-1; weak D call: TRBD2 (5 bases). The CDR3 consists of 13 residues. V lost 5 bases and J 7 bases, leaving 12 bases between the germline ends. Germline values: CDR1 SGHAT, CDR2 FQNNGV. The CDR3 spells CASSPRLRNEQFF. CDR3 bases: TGTGCCAGCAGCCCCCGACTACGGAATGAGCAGTTCTTC. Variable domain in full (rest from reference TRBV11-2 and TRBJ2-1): EAGVAQSPRYKIIEKRQSVAFWCNPISGHATLYWYQQILGQGPKLLIQFQNNGVVDDSQLPKDRFSAERLKGVDSTLKIQPAKLEDSAVYLCASSPRLRNEQFFGPGTRLTVL.

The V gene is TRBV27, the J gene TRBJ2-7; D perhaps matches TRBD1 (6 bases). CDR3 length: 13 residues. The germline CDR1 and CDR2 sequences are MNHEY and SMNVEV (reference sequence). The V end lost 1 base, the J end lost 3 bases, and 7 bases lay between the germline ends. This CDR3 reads CASSLYRDYEQYF. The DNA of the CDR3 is TGTGCCAGCAGTTTATACAGGGACTACGAGCAGTACTTC.

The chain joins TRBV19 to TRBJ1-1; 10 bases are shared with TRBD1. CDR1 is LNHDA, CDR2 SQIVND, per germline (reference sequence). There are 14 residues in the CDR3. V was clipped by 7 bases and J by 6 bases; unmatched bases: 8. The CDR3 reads CASTPRDRGSEAFF. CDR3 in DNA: TGTGCCAGTACCCCCCGGGACAGGGGTTCTGAAGCTTTCTTT.

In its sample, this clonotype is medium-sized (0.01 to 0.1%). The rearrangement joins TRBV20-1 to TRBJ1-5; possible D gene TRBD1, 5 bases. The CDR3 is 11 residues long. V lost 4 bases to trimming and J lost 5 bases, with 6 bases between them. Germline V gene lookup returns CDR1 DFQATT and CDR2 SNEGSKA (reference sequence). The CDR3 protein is CSAIRDQPQHF. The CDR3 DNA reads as TGCAGTGCTATCAGGGATCAGCCCCAGCATTTT.

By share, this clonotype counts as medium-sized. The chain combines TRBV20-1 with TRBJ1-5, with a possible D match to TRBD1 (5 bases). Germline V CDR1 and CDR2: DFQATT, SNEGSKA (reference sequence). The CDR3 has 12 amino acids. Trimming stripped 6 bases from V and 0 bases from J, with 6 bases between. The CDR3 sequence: CSARDSNQPQHF. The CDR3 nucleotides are TGCAGTGCCAGGGATAGCAATCAGCCCCAGCATTTT.

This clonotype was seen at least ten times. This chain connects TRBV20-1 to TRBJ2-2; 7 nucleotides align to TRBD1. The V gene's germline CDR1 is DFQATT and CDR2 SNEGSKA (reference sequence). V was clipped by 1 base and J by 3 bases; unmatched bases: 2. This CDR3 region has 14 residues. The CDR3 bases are TGCAGTGCTAGAGGGGGGACAGACACCGGGGAGCTGTTTTTT. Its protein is CSARGGTDTGELFF.

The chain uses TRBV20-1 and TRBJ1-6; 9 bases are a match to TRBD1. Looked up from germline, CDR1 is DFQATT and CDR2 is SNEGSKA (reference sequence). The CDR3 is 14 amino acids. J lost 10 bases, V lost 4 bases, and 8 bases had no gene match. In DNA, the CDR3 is TGCAGTGCTACCCGACAGGGGGTAGGGTCACCCCTCCACTTT. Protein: CSATRQGVGSPLHF.